Presented here are 32 T cell receptor beta chains from one specimen sequenced in a study of regulatory T cells in long-lasting Graves disease. Time point meaning: newly diagnosed GD, antithyroid drugs for less than 3 months. Making the TCR library involved RNA that had been extracted from PBMCs. Researchers made TCR beta libraries by using iRepertoire HTBI primers and running Arm-PCR on CDR3 regions. TCRdb reprocessed the multiplex PCR reads with MiXCR, giving one entry per CDR3 protein. This sample carries around 470,000 distinct CDR3 sequences, 12% to 15% of them seen once, and the ten largest clones take more than 15%. This sample was shared with a second study, whose subject was T cells in Graves' hyperthyroidism and ophthalmopathy.

Sequenced material: peripheral blood mononuclear cells (PBMCs), taken at new diagnosis, from a patient treated with antithyroid drugs. These receptors were obtained from a woman aged 45-65 years with Graves disease.

This clonotype occurred many times. The chain has TRBV7-6 and TRBJ2-1; 8 nucleotides agree with TRBD2. V gave up 1 base and J gave up 2 bases; unmatched junction bases: 19. Germline CDR1 reads SGHVS; CDR2 reads FNYEAQ. This CDR3 has 21 amino acids. The DNA of the CDR3 is TGTGCCAGCAGCTTAGAGCCCACCCGCCGGGGGGTAGCGGGAACCTACAATGAGCAGTTCTTC. Its protein is CASSLEPTRRGVAGTYNEQFF. Together with reference TRBV7-6 and TRBJ2-1, the CDR3 gives the full variable domain: GAGVSQSPRYKVTKRGQDVALRCDPISGHVSLYWYRQALGQGPEFLTYFNYEAQQDKSGLPNDRFSAERPEGSISTLTIQRTEQRDSAMYRCASSLEPTRRGVAGTYNEQFFGPGTRLTVL.

This clonotype has a single count. At one end the junction does not follow the germline gene, possibly because of a read error. The chain has TRBV28 and TRBJ2-1; a weak D match, TRBD1 (6 bases). Germline V gene lookup returns CDR1 MDHEN and CDR2 SYDVKM. The length of the CDR3 is 14 residues. The chain's CDR3 is CANSLGGSYNEQFF. CDR3 in DNA: TGTGCCAACAGTTTAGGGGGCTCCTACAATGAGCAGTTCTTC.

This chain uses TRBV9 with TRBJ2-1; TRBD2 matches 10 bases. Trimming at V came to 3 bases and at J to 4 bases, leaving 7 bases not matched to a gene. The length of the CDR3 is 16 residues. Germline loops: CDR1 SGDLS, CDR2 YYNGEE. The CDR3 sequence: CASSEGTSDYYNEQFF. As DNA, the CDR3 is TGTGCCAGCAGCGAAGGGACTAGCGACTATTACAATGAGCAGTTCTTC.

The sample holds many counts of this clonotype. The chain is built from TRBV24-1 and TRBJ1-2; TRBD1 is a possible D gene (6 bases). The CDR3 contains 14 residues. V dropped 0 bases and J dropped 6 bases, with 10 bases sitting between them. Germline V gene data show CDR1 as KGHDR and CDR2 as SFDVKD. The CDR3 DNA reads as TGTGCCACCAGTGATTTGCACAGGGCCGATGGCTACACCTTC. This sequence encodes CATSDLHRADGYTF.

This clonotype was observed at least ten times. The chain recombines TRBV13 with TRBJ2-7, with D maybe TRBD2 (6 bases). This CDR3 comprises 14 residues. From germline, CDR1 is PRHDT and CDR2 FYEKMQ (reference sequence). Between the trimmed V and J ends, which lost 5 bases and 2 bases, there was a span of 13 bases. CDR3 DNA sequence: TGTGCCAGCAGCGACGGAGGGGCTGCCTACGAGCAGTACTTC. Protein: CASSDGGAAYEQYF.

A few counts support this clonotype. The rearrangement uses TRBV20-1 and TRBJ2-3, with a weak D call TRBD1 (6 bases). The CDR3 runs 16 residues. V lost 5 bases and J lost 3, with 21 bases in between. The germline CDR1 and CDR2 sequences are DFQATT and SNEGSKA (reference sequence). The CDR3: CSAGGQGARETDTQYF. For the CDR3, the DNA is TGCAGTGCTGGGGGCCAGGGAGCTAGGGAAACAGATACGCAGTATTTT.

In regard to this clonotype: A single base separates this from a much larger clone, so it may be a read error. The chain carries TRBV28 and TRBJ1-2; 11 bases are shared with TRBD1. From germline, CDR1 is MDHEN and CDR2 SYDVKM. CDR3 length: 13 amino acids. The CDR3 sequence is CAGSVDRGLGYTF. The CDR3 bases are TGTGCCGGCAGTGTGGACAGGGGGCTTGGCTACACCTTC.

This clonotype was detected ten times or more. The V call is TRBV28, the J call TRBJ1-1; TRBD1 agrees at 8 bases. Trimming cost V 3 bases and J 3 bases; bases outside gene matches: 12. This CDR3 is 17 amino acids long. Germline CDR1 and CDR2: MDHEN and SYDVKM. CDR3: CASSLLGQGLGDTEAFF. The CDR3 DNA follows: TGTGCCAGCAGTTTGCTCGGACAGGGTTTGGGAGACACTGAAGCTTTCTTT.

This clonotype was seen ten or more times. V and J are TRBV3-1 and TRBJ2-2; 7 nucleotides agree with TRBD2. This CDR3 comprises 16 residues. The germline V gene has CDR1 LGHDT and CDR2 YNNKEL (reference sequence). Trimming removed 1 base from V and 4 bases from J; junction bases left unmatched: 6. CDR3 nucleotides: TGTGCCAGCAGCCAAGTCGTGGGAGGGCGCACCGGGGAGCTGTTTTTT. Translation: CASSQVVGGRTGELFF.

Turning to this clonotype: A much larger clone differs by one base, so this may be a read error. DNA for the CDR3: TGTGCCATCAGGGTGGGACAGGGCAACAATCAGCCCCAGCATTTT. Translated, it gives CAIRVGQGNNQPQHF. This rearrangement joins TRBV10-3 to TRBJ1-5, with TRBD1 identical over 9 bases. Germline V gives CDR1 ENHRY, CDR2 SYGVKD. Trimming took 6 bases from V and 3 from J; bases not matched to a gene: 6. The CDR3 has 15 amino acids.

The table lists this clonotype with many counts. DNA for the CDR3: TGCAGTGCTGAAAGACCTAGCGCCGGCGGGGAGACCCAGTACTTC. This codes for CSAERPSAGGETQYF. The gene calls are TRBV20-1 and TRBJ2-5, with D possibly being TRBD2 (6 bases). Looked up from germline, CDR1 is DFQATT and CDR2 is SNEGSKA (reference sequence). V was cut by 5 bases and J by 5 bases, with 21 bases left in between. This CDR3 comprises 15 residues.

In its sample, this clonotype was seen a few times. V is TRBV10-3 and J is TRBJ2-1, with 11 positions matching TRBD2. V lost 3 bases to trimming and J lost 5 bases; unmatched junction nucleotides: 3. Germline loops: CDR1 ENHRY, CDR2 SYGVKD. CDR3 size: 15 residues. In nucleotides, the CDR3 is TGTGCCATCAGTGAACTAGCGGGAGAGAACAATGAGCAGTTCTTC. Translation: CAISELAGENNEQFF.

This clonotype has ten or more counts. The DNA for the CDR3 is TGTGCCAGCAGCTTAGAGGCGGGAGAGGGGGAGACCCAGTACTTC. Translating it yields CASSLEAGEGETQYF. V usage is TRBV7-8 and J usage is TRBJ2-5, with 7 bases lining up with TRBD2. This CDR3 spans 15 amino acids. Trimming removed 1 base from V and 5 bases from J; junction bases left unmatched: 7. The germline gives CDR1 SGHVS, CDR2 FQNEAQ.

In this sample, this clonotype turned up once. With a much larger clone just one base away, this may be a read error. The chain employs TRBV2 and TRBJ1-4, with D unclear. In germline, CDR1 is SNHLY, CDR2 FYNNEI. CDR3 length: 12 residues. The CDR3 loop is CASSEGNGKLFF. As DNA, the CDR3 is TGTGCCAGCAGTGAGGGAAATGGAAAACTGTTTTTT.

Regarding this clonotype: A junction boundary mismatches the germline segment, possibly from a read error. This chain connects TRBV4-1 to TRBJ2-5; 10 bases align to TRBD1. Germline CDR1 and CDR2: MGHRA and YSYEKL. CDR3 length: 14 residues. The DNA of the CDR3 is TGCACCAGCAGCACACGACAGGGGGCGGCGATCCAGTACTTC. Translating gives CTSSTRQGAAIQYF.

In the case of this clonotype: A much more abundant neighbour one base away suggests this may be a read error. The rearrangement joins TRBV2 to TRBJ2-3, with TRBD2 matching over 7 bases. This CDR3 spans 15 amino acids. Germline lookup yields CDR1 SNHLY and CDR2 FYNNEI. The CDR3 DNA sequence: TGTGTCAGCAGTGAATTTGCGGGAGTGGCAGATACGCAGTATTTT. It codes for CVSSEFAGVADTQYF.

This clonotype was observed many times. The chain is built from TRBV2 and TRBJ2-3; 11 nucleotides match TRBD2. The CDR3 runs to 15 residues. With V trimmed by 6 bases and J by 1 base, 3 bases remained unmatched. Per germline, CDR1 SNHLY and CDR2 FYNNEI. The CDR3 DNA follows: TGTGCCAGCAGCGAGACTAGCGGGGGCACAGATACGCAGTATTTT. This encodes CASSETSGGTDTQYF.

The chain joins TRBV20-1 to TRBJ2-6, with D uncertain. V was clipped by 0 bases and J by 0 bases, with 3 bases between them. The germline V gene encodes CDR1 DFQATT and CDR2 SNEGSKA (reference sequence). The CDR3 contains 14 residues. The CDR3 sequence is CSARDSSGANVLTF. The DNA of the CDR3 is TGCAGTGCTAGAGACAGCTCTGGGGCCAACGTCCTGACTTTC.

This clonotype has a handful of counts. The V call is TRBV5-1, the J call TRBJ2-2; maybe TRBD1 (6 bases). This CDR3 comprises 13 residues. Germline values: CDR1 SGHRS, CDR2 YFSETQ. V dropped 4 bases and J dropped 6 bases, with 10 bases sitting between them. The CDR3, as DNA: TGCGCCAGCAGCCCACAGGGTTCCGGGGAGCTGTTTTTT. Protein: CASSPQGSGELFF. Drawing the rest from reference TRBV5-1 and TRBJ2-2, the complete variable domain is KAGVTQTPRYLIKTRGQQVTLSCSPISGHRSVSWYQQTPGQGLQFLFEYFSETQRNKGNFPGRFSGRQFSNSRSEMNVSTLELGDSALYLCASSPQGSGELFFGEGSRLTVL.

This clonotype has a count of ten or more. The chain combines TRBV9 with TRBJ2-2; D unresolved. The CDR3 length is 12 residues. Trimming removed 4 bases from V and 2 bases from J, with 3 bases in between. Looked up from germline, CDR1 is SGDLS and CDR2 is YYNGEE. The CDR3 loop is CASSKNTGELFF. CDR3 DNA: TGTGCCAGCAGCAAAAACACCGGGGAGCTGTTTTTT.

J is TRBJ2-7 and V is TRBV19; 10 positions agree with TRBD1. Trimming cost V 4 bases and J 5 bases; bases outside gene matches: 2. This CDR3 has 13 amino acids. Germline lookup yields CDR1 LNHDA and CDR2 SQIVND (reference sequence). CDR3 sequence reads: CASSTGTGDEQYF. The CDR3 coding sequence is TGTGCCAGTAGTACCGGGACAGGGGACGAGCAGTACTTC.

This clonotype was counted many times. This chain uses TRBV3-1 with TRBJ2-7, with 9 bases identical to TRBD1. The V and J ends lost 1 base and 5 bases, in that order; junction bases with no gene match: 6. From germline, CDR1 is LGHDT and CDR2 YNNKEL (reference sequence). This CDR3 contains 15 residues. This CDR3 is CASSQAAGTGHEQYF. CDR3 sequence (DNA): TGTGCCAGCAGCCAAGCCGCCGGGACAGGGCACGAGCAGTACTTC.

In its sample, this clonotype was seen once. One base away lies a much larger clone, so this may be a sequencing read error. The chain has TRBV6-2 or TRBV6-3 and TRBJ1-2, with D unresolved. Trimming left V 4 bases short and J 5 bases short, with 14 bases between. The CDR3 is made up of 14 amino acids. The germline gives CDR1 MNHEY, CDR2 SVGEGT. The CDR3 bases are TGTGCCAGCAGTTTATGTACCGGACTTTATGGCTACACCTTC. It translates to CASSLCTGLYGYTF.

This clonotype has ten or more counts. The chain couples TRBV20-1 to TRBJ2-7; 13 positions agree with TRBD2. CDR1 is DFQATT and CDR2 is SNEGSKA in the germline V gene (reference sequence). This CDR3 spans 16 amino acids. Trimming removed 6 bases from V and 2 bases from J; junction bases left unmatched: 10. The CDR3 nucleotides are TGCAGTGCCTCGGGACTAGCGGGGCCCTTGGCCTACGAGCAGTACTTC. It codes for CSASGLAGPLAYEQYF.

This clonotype was seen ten or more times. This chain connects TRBV10-3 to TRBJ2-2; D is uncertain. The germline V and J ends were trimmed by 11 bases and 5 bases, with 15 bases remaining between them. The CDR3 has 13 amino acids. CDR1 is ENHRY and CDR2 is SYGVKD in the germline V gene. This CDR3 reads CAARWLLTGELFF. The DNA of the CDR3 is TGTGCCGCCCGTTGGTTGTTGACCGGGGAGCTGTTTTTT.

At least ten counts were recorded for this clonotype. The chain couples TRBV7-3 to TRBJ2-1, with D uncertain. V was cut by 5 bases and J by 9 bases, with 14 bases left in between. Germline V CDR1 and CDR2: SGHTA, FQGTGA. The CDR3 runs 13 residues. The CDR3 DNA sequence: TGTGCCAGCAGCCCTCATCCCGGACCTGAGCAGTTCTTC. Translating it yields CASSPHPGPEQFF.

This clonotype has a count of ten or more. The chain links TRBV5-6 to TRBJ2-5, with D possibly TRBD1 on 5 matching bases. The length of the CDR3 is 17 residues. V gave up 1 base and J gave up 4 bases, with 20 bases separating them. CDR1 is SGHDT and CDR2 is YYEEEE in the germline V gene. CDR3 coding DNA: TGTGCCAGCAGCTTGCCTGGGGCAGCTAGTACCGGAGAGACCCAGTACTTC. The encoded protein is CASSLPGAASTGETQYF.

In this sample, this clonotype turned up a few times. The J gene is TRBJ1-6, the V gene TRBV9; possible D gene TRBD1, 6 bases. The CDR3 consists of 14 residues. Germline CDR1 is SGDLS and CDR2 is YYNGEE. Trimming removed 3 bases at V and 10 bases at J, with 14 bases between. This chain's CDR3 is CASSDYVGGSPLHF. Here the CDR3 DNA reads TGTGCCAGCAGCGACTACGTAGGGGGATCACCCCTCCACTTT.

The V and J genes are TRBV27 and TRBJ2-7, with D possibly matching TRBD2 (5 bases). The V and J ends lost 7 bases and 5 bases respectively, with 15 bases between them. The CDR3 length is 13 residues. Per germline, CDR1 MNHEY and CDR2 SMNVEV (reference sequence). Here the CDR3 reads CASTESEADEQYF. The DNA of the CDR3 is TGTGCCAGCACGGAGTCGGAGGCGGACGAGCAGTACTTC.

In its sample, this clonotype was seen many times. The chain combines TRBV10-2 with TRBJ2-3; 10 bases align to TRBD2. The CDR3 is made up of 16 amino acids. The germline CDR1 and CDR2 sequences are WSHSY and SAAADI. The junction had 8 bases not matched to a gene; V was cut back by 7 bases and J by 1 base. The CDR3 region has the DNA TGCGCCAGCATTTCCACTAGCGGGATCGGCACAGATACGCAGTATTTT. Its protein product is CASISTSGIGTDTQYF.

The chain has TRBV11-2 and TRBJ2-1, with 7 positions matching TRBD2. There are 14 residues in the CDR3. J lost 7 bases, V lost 8 bases, and 11 bases had no gene match. CDR1 and CDR2 from the germline V gene are SGHAT and FQNNGV. In nucleotides, the CDR3 is TGTGCCAGCCCCCCGGCCGGGAGGCCGAATGAGCAGTTCTTC. It codes for CASPPAGRPNEQFF.

This rearrangement joins TRBV7-9 to TRBJ1-6; D is undetermined. The V gene lost 5 bases and the J gene lost 8 bases, with 13 bases spanning the gap. The CDR3 spans 14 residues. Germline CDR1 SEHNR, CDR2 FQNEAQ (reference sequence). The CDR3 sequence is CASSADQEDSPLHF. CDR3 in DNA: TGTGCCAGCAGCGCCGATCAGGAGGATTCACCCCTCCACTTT.